This TCR beta chain was sequenced during a study of blood T cell repertoires in COVID-19. Looking at the study overall: COVID-19 samples, acute and convalescent, were from the United States, Italy and Spain. In each case, the material was cDNA or gDNA derived from T cells, B-cell-depleted T cells, or PBMCs.

The method was immunoSEQ multiplex PCR; TCRdb's version includes in-frame clones alone and lacks a portion of them. This sample has hundreds of thousands of clones, with 84% found just once. Germline CDR1 and CDR2: SGHRS and YFSETQ. Trimming removed 1 base from V and 4 bases from J, with 14 bases in between. CDR3 size: 15 residues. The chain recombines TRBV5-1 with TRBJ2-5, with a weak D call TRBD1 (5 bases). The source of this sequence is a human donor in a cohort sampled during active COVID-19. Sequencing input: peripheral blood. The CDR3 protein is CASSLSLGVGETQYF. The CDR3, as DNA: TGCGCCAGCAGCTTGAGCTTAGGGGTTGGAGAGACCCAGTACTTC.